This TCR beta chain was captured by sequencing in a study of identical twins. Each CDR3 protein gets one entry after TCRdb re-called the 5' RACE reads with MiXCR. This table has roughly 290,000 distinct CDR3 sequences, less than 9.5% appearing once. The CDR3 totals 12 residues. V was trimmed by 3 bases and J by 7 bases, leaving 10 bases between them. Germline-derived CDR1 and CDR2 are DFQATT and SNEGSKA (reference sequence). The sample also formed part of further work on yellow fever vaccine responses in identical twins.

J is TRBJ2-1 and V is TRBV20-1; D possibly corresponds to TRBD1 (6 bases). The specimen was CD8+ T cells sorted from blood. The origin of this receptor is a woman under 30 in good health. CDR3 in DNA: TGCAGTGCTAGGCCTAGGGGGAATGAGCAGTTCTTC. Its protein product is CSARPRGNEQFF.